The clone carrying this TCR beta chain was observed a handful of times. The antigen is undetermined. The data originate from a study of shared clonotypes between healthy human individuals. Trimming stripped 1 base from V and 3 bases from J, with 4 bases between. This CDR3 has 14 amino acids. Germline loops: CDR1 SEHNR, CDR2 FQNEAQ (reference sequence). The method was immunoSEQ multiplex PCR; TCRdb's version includes in-frame clones alone and lacks a portion of them. Of 2,500,000 or so clones in the sample, over 85% were seen once. The study's findings and limits: A handful of donors had around 5.2% of their naive CD4 clonotypes in common.

Sample: naive CD4+ T cells sorted from blood. Subset meaning: CD45RA+ positively selected. This chain connects TRBV7-9 to TRBJ1-6; D uncertain. This clonotype was sampled from a man aged 18 to 29 in good health. For the CDR3, the DNA is TGTGCCAGCAGCTTAGGTGACTATAATTCACCCCTCCACTTT. Its translation: CASSLGDYNSPLHF.